This T cell receptor beta chain was sequenced in a study of cytomegalovirus exposure and HLA in healthy donors. Points from the study as a whole: A few chains linked to CMV were shown in vitro to be specific for CMV antigens.

The study ran its PCR with 60 Vbeta and 13 Jbeta primers. TCRdb's copy holds only in-frame clones and misses some; the assay was immunoSEQ multiplex PCR. Recorded for this sample: roughly 78,000 clones. The CDR3 runs to 14 residues. After removal of 4 bases from V and 4 bases from J, the junction contained 5 bases not matched to a gene. In germline, CDR1 is SGHKS, CDR2 YYEKEE (reference sequence). With respect to this clone: Its antigen is currently unknown.

The TCR sequence derives from a man aged 40-49 years in good health and CMV-seronegative. Sequencing was carried out using PBMCs. The rearrangement joins TRBV5-5 to TRBJ1-5; 7 nucleotides line up with TRBD1. CDR3 residues: CASSLGTVNQPQHF. In nucleotides, the CDR3 is TGTGCCAGCAGCCTTGGGACAGTTAATCAGCCCCAGCATTTT.